The clone carrying this TCR beta chain has a handful of counts. Its antigen is currently unknown. Using its own MiXCR run on the RT-PCR reads, TCRdb lists one record per CDR3 protein. The sample records hundreds of thousands of distinct CDR3 sequences, around 14% being singletons. The data were obtained in a study of response to subunit inactivated influenza vaccine. Study-level points and caveats: Each seasonal flu vaccination may recruit only limited new T cells, authors suggested.

The CDR3 length is 18 residues. V dropped 3 bases and J dropped 0; count of bases not matched to a gene: 7. The V gene's germline CDR1 is LGHNA and CDR2 YNFKEQ. This receptor was identified in a man in his fifties who received an inactivated influenza vaccine. The genes are TRBV4-2 and TRBJ2-2, with 10 positions matching TRBD2. This sample comprised PBMCs from blood, obtained about 11 days after vaccination. CDR3 nucleotides: TGTGCCAGCAGCCAGGAACTAGCGGGGAGGGCGAACACCGGGGAGCTGTTTTTT. Protein: CASSQELAGRANTGELFF.